This T cell receptor beta chain originates from a study of Graves' ophthalmopathy and Graves' hyperthyroidism. There are many counts of this clonotype. This CDR3 comprises 14 residues. The germline V and J ends were trimmed by 2 bases and 5 bases, with 9 bases remaining between them. Germline loops: CDR1 SGHVS, CDR2 FQNEAQ. RNA transcripts were the source from which TCR beta CDR3 regions were amplified. An initial RT-PCR round employing HTBI primers preceded a second-round multiplex PCR. Via MiXCR, TCRdb re-called the multiplex PCR reads, giving one row per CDR3 protein. The sample shows 1 million to 1.3 million distinct CDR3 sequences, about 36% of them seen only once.

This sequence was found in an adult man with Graves' hyperthyroidism. This chain joins TRBV7-8 and TRBJ1-4, with D perhaps matching TRBD1 (5 bases). Sequenced material: peripheral blood or thyroid tissue (not recorded which). CDR3: CASSLTGQNEKLFF. For the CDR3, the DNA is TGTGCCAGCAGCTTAACAGGACAAAATGAAAAACTGTTTTTT. The full variable domain, completed using reference TRBV7-8 and TRBJ1-4, is GAGVSQSPRYKVAKRGQDVALRCDPISGHVSLFWYQQALGQGPEFLTYFQNEAQLDKSGLPSDRFFAERPEGSVSTLKIQRTQQEDSAVYLCASSLTGQNEKLFFGSGTQLSVL.